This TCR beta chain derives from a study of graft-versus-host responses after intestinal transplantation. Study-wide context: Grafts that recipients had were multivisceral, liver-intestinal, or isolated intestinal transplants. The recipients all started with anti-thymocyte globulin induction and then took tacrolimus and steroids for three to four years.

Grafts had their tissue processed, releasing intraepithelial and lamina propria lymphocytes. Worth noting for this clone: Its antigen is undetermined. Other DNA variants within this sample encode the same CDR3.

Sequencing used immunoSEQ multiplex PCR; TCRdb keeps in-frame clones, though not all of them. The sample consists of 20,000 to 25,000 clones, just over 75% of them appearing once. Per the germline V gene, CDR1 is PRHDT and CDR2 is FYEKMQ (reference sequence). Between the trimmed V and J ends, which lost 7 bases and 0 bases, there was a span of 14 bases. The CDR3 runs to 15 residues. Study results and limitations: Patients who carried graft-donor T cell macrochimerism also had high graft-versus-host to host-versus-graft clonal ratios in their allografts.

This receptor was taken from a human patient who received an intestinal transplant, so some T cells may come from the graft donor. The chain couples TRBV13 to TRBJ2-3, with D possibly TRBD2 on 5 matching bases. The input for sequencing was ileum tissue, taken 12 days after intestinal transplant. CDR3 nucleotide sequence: TGTGCCAGCACCAGACTAACCGCTAGCACAGATACGCAGTATTTT. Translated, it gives CASTRLTASTDTQYF.